These 14 T cell receptor beta chains were sequenced from one sample in a study of blood T cell repertoires in COVID-19. Assay: immunoSEQ multiplex PCR; the TCRdb copy retains only in-frame clones and omits some. The table records some 140,000 clones, 84% of them present only once. Input material: peripheral blood. The receptors shown here come from a human donor in a cohort sampled during active COVID-19.

The chain combines TRBV5-4 with TRBJ1-2; perhaps TRBD1 as D (6 bases). CDR1 SGHNT and CDR2 YYREEE come from the germline V gene (reference sequence). The CDR3 has 15 residues. Trimming cost V 2 bases and J 4 bases, with 15 bases left between them. The CDR3 nucleotides are TGTGCCAGCAGCTTAAAAGGGGGTAGGGGCTATGGCTACACCTTC. Encoded protein: CASSLKGGRGYGYTF.

This clone was seen only once. This sequence joins TRBV10-3 and TRBJ1-5; the match to TRBD1 covers 8 bases. CDR3 size: 14 residues. Germline V CDR1 and CDR2: ENHRY, SYGVKD. Losses at the gene ends were 10 bases for V and 3 bases for J; bases not matched to a gene: 8. CDR3 DNA sequence: TGTGCCACCAGGGACAGGACCAACAATCAGCCCCAGCATTTT. It translates to CATRDRTNNQPQHF.

The chain couples TRBV7-9 to TRBJ1-3, with a weak D call TRBD1 (5 bases). V was trimmed by 1 base and J by 0 bases, leaving 13 bases between them. The CDR3 totals 17 residues. The germline gives CDR1 SEHNR, CDR2 FQNEAQ (reference sequence). The CDR3 region is CASSLGGRVLSGNTIYF. The CDR3 DNA is TGTGCCAGCAGCTTAGGGGGCAGGGTCCTCTCTGGAAACACCATATATTTT.

V and J are TRBV7-2 and TRBJ2-7; the match to TRBD1 covers 7 bases. The germline gives CDR1 SGHTA, CDR2 FQGNSA. The V and J ends lost 4 bases and 0 bases, in that order; junction bases with no gene match: 6. The CDR3 extends over 15 amino acids. The CDR3: CASSSDGTASYEQYF. CDR3 sequence (DNA): TGTGCCAGCAGCTCGGATGGGACAGCCTCCTACGAGCAGTACTTC.

The chain joins TRBV19 to TRBJ1-5; 9 bases match TRBD1. The V segment lost 6 bases and the J segment 3 bases; nucleotides outside the gene matches: 9. The CDR3 sequence is 16 residues long. CDR1 is LNHDA, CDR2 SQIVND, per germline (reference sequence). The CDR3 bases are TGTGCCAGTAGCCCGGTGGACAGGGGTAACAATCAGCCCCAGCATTTT. This codes for CASSPVDRGNNQPQHF.

The CDR3 protein is CASSLVQGLSTDTQYF. The CDR3, as DNA: TGCGCCAGCAGCTTGGTACAGGGGTTAAGCACAGATACGCAGTATTTT. The rearrangement uses TRBV5-1 and TRBJ2-3; 7 bases agree with TRBD1. The trim removed 0 bases at V and 0 bases at J, leaving 4 bases unmatched. The V gene's germline CDR1 is SGHRS and CDR2 YFSETQ. This CDR3 region has 16 residues.

The chain couples TRBV5-5 to TRBJ2-7, with D maybe TRBD1 (5 bases). The germline gives CDR1 SGHKS, CDR2 YYEKEE (reference sequence). V lost 0 bases, J lost 5 bases, and 12 bases lay in between. The CDR3 covers 14 residues. In DNA, the CDR3 is TGTGCCAGCAGCTTGGGGGCAGGGATCAACGAGCAGTACTTC. This encodes CASSLGAGINEQYF.

The chain couples TRBV30 to TRBJ1-2; 7 bases are a match to TRBD1. Germline CDR1 is GTSNPN and CDR2 is SVGIG (reference sequence). V lost 1 base and J lost 5; bases outside the gene matches: 10. The CDR3 extends over 15 amino acids. This CDR3 is CAWSAIGTDLYGYTF. CDR3 coding DNA: TGTGCCTGGAGTGCAATAGGGACAGATCTTTATGGCTACACCTTC.

The chain joins TRBV15 to TRBJ1-6; unclear D gene. This CDR3 has 14 residues. Germline CDR1 reads LNHNV; CDR2 reads YYDKDF (reference sequence). V was trimmed by 3 bases and J by 9 bases, leaving 12 bases between them. CDR3: CATSRVKESSPLHF. The DNA for the CDR3 is TGTGCCACCAGCAGGGTCAAGGAGAGTTCACCCCTCCACTTT.

The chain has TRBV18 and TRBJ2-3, with a weak D call TRBD2 (5 bases). Trimming removed 4 bases from V and 4 bases from J, with 18 bases in between. The V gene's germline CDR1 is KGHSH and CDR2 LQKENI. The CDR3 consists of 16 residues. CDR3 bases: TGTGCCAGCTCACTGGGTTCGAACCCCGGGGCAGATACGCAGTATTTT. This translates into CASSLGSNPGADTQYF.

The chain uses TRBV3-1 (or the pseudogene TRBV3-2) and TRBJ1-3; TRBD1 might be the D (6 bases). CDR3 length: 16 residues. V was cut by 0 bases and J by 3 bases, with 12 bases left in between. CDR1 LGHDT and CDR2 YNNKEL come from the germline V gene (reference sequence). In nucleotides, the CDR3 is TGTGCCAGCAGCCAAGAGAGGGGGATAGGTGGAAACACCATATATTTT. This encodes CASSQERGIGGNTIYF.

The chain has TRBV6-2 or TRBV6-3 and TRBJ1-6; possible D gene TRBD1, 6 bases. V lost 5 bases to trimming and J lost 2 bases, with 10 bases between them. In germline, CDR1 is MNHEY, CDR2 SVGEGT. This CDR3 has 15 residues. CDR3: CASSDQGTYNSPLHF. The CDR3 bases are TGTGCCAGCAGTGACCAGGGGACCTATAATTCACCCCTCCACTTT.

V gene TRBV19 combines with J gene TRBJ1-2, with D possibly being TRBD1 (5 bases). Germline V gives CDR1 LNHDA, CDR2 SQIVND (reference sequence). The length of the CDR3 is 12 residues. V lost 4 bases, J lost 8 bases, and 11 bases lay in between. In nucleotides, the CDR3 is TGTGCCAGTAGTACAGACAGAGGAGGCTACACCTTC. This codes for CASSTDRGGYTF. Supplemented by reference TRBV19 and TRBJ1-2, the full variable domain reads DGGITQSPKYLFRKEGQNVTLSCEQNLNHDAMYWYRQDPGQGLRLIYYSQIVNDFQKGDIAEGYSVSREKKESFPLTVTSAQKNPTAFYLCASSTDRGGYTFGSGTRLTVV.

For the CDR3, the DNA is TGTGCCAGCTCACCTTTAGCTAATGAAAAACTGTTTTTT. As protein: CASSPLANEKLFF. The rearrangement uses TRBV18 and TRBJ1-4; no clear D. CDR1 KGHSH and CDR2 LQKENI come from the germline V gene. The CDR3 is made up of 13 amino acids. V lost 3 bases and J lost 3, with 5 bases in between. Full variable domain (remainder filled in from reference TRBV18 and TRBJ1-4): NAGVMQNPRHLVRRRGQEARLRCSPMKGHSHVYWYRQLPEEGLKFMVYLQKENIIDESGMPKERFSAEFPKEGPSILRIQQVVRGDSAAYFCASSPLANEKLFFGSGTQLSVL.